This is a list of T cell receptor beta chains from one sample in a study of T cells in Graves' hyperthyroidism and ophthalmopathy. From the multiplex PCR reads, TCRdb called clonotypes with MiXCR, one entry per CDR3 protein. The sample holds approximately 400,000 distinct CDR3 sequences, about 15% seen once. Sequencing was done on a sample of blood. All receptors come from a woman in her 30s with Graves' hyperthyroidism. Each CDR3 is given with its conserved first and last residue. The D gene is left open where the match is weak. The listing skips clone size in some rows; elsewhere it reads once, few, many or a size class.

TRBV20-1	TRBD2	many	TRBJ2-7	TGCAGTGCTAGCCCCGGGACTAGCGCCTACGAGCAGTACTTC	CSASPGTSAYEQYF
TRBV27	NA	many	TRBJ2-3	TGTGCCAGCAGTCGCCAAGGAGCGGCCTACGGAACGCAGTATTTT	CASSRQGAAYGTQYF
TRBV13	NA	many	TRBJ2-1	TGTGCCAGCAGCTTCCTACTAAGAGGGGGCAATGAGCAGTTCTTC	CASSFLLRGGNEQFF
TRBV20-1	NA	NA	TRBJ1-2	TGCAGTGCACTATCCCTTCGTTATGGCTACACCTTC	CSALSLRYGYTF
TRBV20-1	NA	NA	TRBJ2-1	TGCAGTGCTTCTAGGGCTTGGAATGAGCAGTTCTTC	CSASRAWNEQFF
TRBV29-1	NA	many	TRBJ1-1	TGCAGCGTTGAACGTCGGGTTATGAACACTGAAGCTTTCTTT	CSVERRVMNTEAFF
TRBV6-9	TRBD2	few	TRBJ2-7	TGTGCCAGCAGTTACGGTAGCGGGGGCTACGACGAGCAGTACTTC	CASSYGSGGYDEQYF
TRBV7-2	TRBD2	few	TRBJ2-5	TGTGCCAGCAGCTGGACTAGCGGGGGGGGGCAAGAGACCCAGTACTTC	CASSWTSGGGQETQYF
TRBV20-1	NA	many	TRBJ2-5	TGCAGTGCTTCCACAGGATGGCTTGAAGAGACCCAGTACTTC	CSASTGWLEETQYF
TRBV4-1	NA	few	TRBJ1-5	TGCGCCAGCAGCCAATTGGGTAGCAATCAGCCCCAGCATTTT	CASSQLGSNQPQHF
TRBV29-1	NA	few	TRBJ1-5	TGCAGCGTTGCTTCGGGTGCCCTCAATCAGCCCCAGCATTTT	CSVASGALNQPQHF
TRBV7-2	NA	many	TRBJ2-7	TGTGCCAGCAGGTCGATGGCTAAACCCCGCGAGCAGTACTTC	CASRSMAKPREQYF
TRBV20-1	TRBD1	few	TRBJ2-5	TGCAGTTCACCTAGGACAGGGGCTGTAGAGACCCAGTACTTC	CSSPRTGAVETQYF
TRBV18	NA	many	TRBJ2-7	TGTGCCAGCTCACCACACAAGGGCTACGAGCAGTACTTC	CASSPHKGYEQYF
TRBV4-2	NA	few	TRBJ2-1	TGTGCCAGCAGCCAAGTCGGAGGGAGGGGGGGAACTGAGCAGTTCTTC	CASSQVGGRGGTEQFF
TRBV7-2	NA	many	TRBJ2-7	TGTGCCAGCAGCTTAGCGGGTTTGACTAGTTACGAGCAGTACTTC	CASSLAGLTSYEQYF
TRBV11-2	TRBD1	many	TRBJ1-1	TGTGCCAGCAGCTCTCTGGGACAGATAAAGAACACTGAAGCTTTCTTT	CASSSLGQIKNTEAFF
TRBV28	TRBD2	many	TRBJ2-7	TGTGCCGCCACGTCTACTCTAGCGGACGTAAGCTCCTACGAGCAGTACTTC	CAATSTLADVSSYEQYF
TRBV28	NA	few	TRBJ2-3	TGTGCCAGCGGTCATCTCTATACGCAGTATTTT	CASGHLYTQYF
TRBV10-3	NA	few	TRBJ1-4	TGTGCCACCGGGTCCCCCGGTAATGAAAAACTGTTTTTT	CATGSPGNEKLFF
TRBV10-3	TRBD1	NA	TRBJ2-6	TGTGCCATCAGTAGGGACAGCCCTTTCTCTGGGGCCAACGTCCTGACTTTC	CAISRDSPFSGANVLTF
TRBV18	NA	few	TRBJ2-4	TGTGCCAGCTCACAAACGAGGGGTTGGGCCAAAAACATTCAGTACTTC	CASSQTRGWAKNIQYF
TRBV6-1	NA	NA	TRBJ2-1	TGTGCCAGCAGTGAATCGGGGGCTATCAATGAGCAGTTCTTC	CASSESGAINEQFF
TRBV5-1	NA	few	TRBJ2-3	TGCGCCAGCAGCTTGGTCGGTAGCGCGCAGTATTTT	CASSLVGSAQYF
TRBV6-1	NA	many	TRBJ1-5	TGTGCCAGCACCTCAGTTCCTAATCAGCCCCAGCATTTT	CASTSVPNQPQHF
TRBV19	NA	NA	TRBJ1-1	TGTGCCAGTAGTATTAGGAGTGAAGCTTTCTTT	CASSIRSEAFF
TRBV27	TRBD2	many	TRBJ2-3	TGTGCCAGCAGTTTAATCCCTAGCGGAATCACAGATACGCAGTATTTT	CASSLIPSGITDTQYF
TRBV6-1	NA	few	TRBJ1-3	TGTGCCAGCTTACCCTTGGGGGGCAGCTCTGGAAACACCATATATTTT	CASLPLGGSSGNTIYF
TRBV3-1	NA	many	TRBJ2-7	TGTGCCAGCAGTCAGTATAGCGGCTACGAGCAGTACTTC	CASSQYSGYEQYF
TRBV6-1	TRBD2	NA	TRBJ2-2	TGTGCCAGCAGGGGACTATTTATAGACGGGGAGCTGTTTTTT	CASRGLFIDGELFF
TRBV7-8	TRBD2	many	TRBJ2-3	TGTGCCAGCAGCCCCTTCGCGGGAGGGAAGGCAGATACGCAGTATTTT	CASSPFAGGKADTQYF